A selection of T cell receptor beta chains follows, all from one sample in a study of blood T cell repertoires in COVID-19. Only in-frame clones appear in the TCRdb table, and some are missing; sequencing was by immunoSEQ multiplex PCR. Of some 200,000 clones in the sample, roughly 84% were seen once. Material for sequencing was peripheral blood. Receptors were obtained from a man between 50 and 59 years old with COVID-19, enrolled during active disease. Each CDR3 is given with its conserved first and last residue. A D gene is named only where the DNA matches it firmly. Only some rows state a clone size, as once, few, many or a class for expanded clones.

V	size	D	J	CDR3	DNA
TRBV28	-	TRBD1	TRBJ2-7	CASSSPGQGRYEQYF	TGTGCCAGCAGTTCTCCCGGACAGGGGAGGTACGAGCAGTACTTC
TRBV6-5	-	TRBD1	TRBJ1-2	CASIPGTGKGYTF	TGTGCCAGCATTCCCGGGACAGGGAAGGGCTACACCTTC
TRBV19	once	-	TRBJ2-3	CASTRDNRYTDTQYF	TGTGCCAGTACCCGGGACAACCGATACACAGATACGCAGTATTTT
TRBV9	-	TRBD2	TRBJ2-3	CASSVGTSGTDTQYF	TGTGCCAGCAGCGTAGGGACTAGCGGCACAGATACGCAGTATTTT
TRBV6-5	-	TRBD1	TRBJ2-7	CASRRAGQGYEQYF	TGTGCCAGCAGGAGGGCGGGACAGGGGTACGAGCAGTACTTC
TRBV7-9	-	-	TRBJ2-3	CASSVSGKRSTDTQYF	TGTGCCAGCAGCGTTAGCGGAAAAAGAAGCACAGATACGCAGTATTTT
TRBV5-1	-	TRBD1	TRBJ1-2	CASSLDGAGGGPAGYTF	TGCGCCAGCAGCTTGGATGGGGCAGGGGGAGGTCCGGCTGGCTACACCTTC
TRBV19	-	TRBD2	TRBJ2-1	CASSGLAGGSPVEQFF	TGTGCCAGTAGTGGGCTAGCGGGAGGGTCCCCGGTTGAGCAGTTCTTC
TRBV27	-	TRBD1	TRBJ2-1	CASSLTRGHYNEQFF	TGTGCCAGCAGTTTAACCAGGGGGCACTACAATGAGCAGTTCTTC
TRBV27	-	-	TRBJ2-7	CASSLYGGREQYF	TGTGCCAGCAGTTTATACGGGGGTCGGGAGCAGTACTTC
TRBV6-6	once	TRBD1	TRBJ1-2	CASSSGQGRYGYTF	TGTGCCAGCAGTTCCGGACAGGGACGGTATGGCTACACCTTC
TRBV27	few	TRBD1	TRBJ2-2	CASSPWGDRGTAGELFF	TGTGCCAGCAGTCCCTGGGGCGACAGGGGAACAGCCGGGGAGCTGTTTTTT
TRBV19	few	-	TRBJ1-5	CASSITGNVRGQPQHF	TGTGCCAGTAGTATAACGGGTAATGTCAGGGGTCAGCCCCAGCATTTT
TRBV5-8	-	TRBD1	TRBJ2-1	CASSLATGQGAYNEQFF	TGTGCCAGCAGCTTGGCCACGGGACAGGGAGCCTACAATGAGCAGTTCTTC
TRBV30	-	-	TRBJ1-5	CAWSPRRGGNQPQHF	TGTGCCTGGAGCCCAAGGCGGGGAGGCAATCAGCCCCAGCATTTT
TRBV5-6	-	TRBD2	TRBJ2-1	CASSLGGRAHNEQFF	TGTGCCAGCAGCTTGGGCGGGAGGGCCCACAATGAGCAGTTCTTC
TRBV6-6	-	-	TRBJ1-2	CASSSSMGRTVYGYTF	TGTGCCAGCAGTTCGTCTATGGGGCGAACTGTATATGGCTACACCTTC
TRBV19	-	TRBD2	TRBJ2-7	CASSRPLLAGVVYEQYF	TGTGCCAGTAGTCGGCCCCTACTAGCGGGAGTGGTCTACGAGCAGTACTTC
TRBV19	-	TRBD1	TRBJ2-2	CASSNRDRSYTGELFF	TGTGCCAGTAGTAACCGGGACAGGAGTTACACCGGGGAGCTGTTTTTT
TRBV27	-	TRBD2	TRBJ2-1	CASSEGGPNEQFF	TGTGCCAGCAGCGAGGGAGGGCCAAATGAGCAGTTCTTC
TRBV6-5	-	TRBD2	TRBJ2-3	CASSSLAGGTDTQYF	TGTGCCAGCAGTTCCTTAGCGGGGGGCACAGATACGCAGTATTTT
TRBV19	-	TRBD2	TRBJ2-5	CASNPGLAGQETQYF	TGTGCCAGTAACCCGGGACTAGCGGGACAAGAGACCCAGTACTTC
TRBV5-1	-	TRBD2	TRBJ2-7	CASSPSSRAGGEQYF	TGCGCCAGCAGCCCAAGTTCCCGAGCGGGAGGCGAGCAGTACTTC
TRBV7-3	-	TRBD2	TRBJ2-5	CASSMGLAGQETQYF	TGTGCCAGCAGCATGGGACTAGCGGGACAAGAGACCCAGTACTTC
TRBV7-6	-	TRBD1	TRBJ1-2	CASSLGDRGTSYGYTF	TGTGCCAGCAGCTTAGGGGACAGGGGGACGAGCTATGGCTACACCTTC
TRBV27	-	-	TRBJ2-5	CASSLSQGLGEETQYF	TGTGCCAGCAGTTTATCGCAGGGGTTGGGGGAAGAGACCCAGTACTTC
TRBV10-3	-	TRBD1	TRBJ2-6	CAISALWDRGSGANVLTF	TGTGCCATCAGCGCCCTTTGGGACAGGGGGTCTGGGGCCAACGTCCTGACTTTC
TRBV6-5	few	TRBD1	TRBJ1-6	CASSFQTGADSPLHF	TGTGCCAGCAGTTTCCAGACAGGGGCGGATTCACCCCTCCACTTT
TRBV5-1	-	TRBD1	TRBJ1-6	CASKLGTGPYSPLHF	TGCGCCAGCAAGCTAGGGACAGGACCTTATTCACCCCTCCACTTT
TRBV18	-	-	TRBJ2-5	CASSPKRETQYF	TGTGCCAGCTCACCAAAGAGGGAGACCCAGTACTTC
TRBV7-2	once	TRBD1	TRBJ2-1	CASSSLGQAYNEQFF	TGTGCCAGCAGTTCCCTCGGACAGGCCTACAATGAGCAGTTCTTC
TRBV27	-	-	TRBJ2-7	CASSPGTPYSYEQYF	TGTGCCAGCAGCCCCGGGACACCCTACTCCTACGAGCAGTACTTC
TRBV9	-	TRBD2	TRBJ2-1	CASSVAVGLAGTYNEQFF	TGTGCCAGCAGCGTAGCTGTGGGACTAGCGGGTACCTACAATGAGCAGTTCTTC
TRBV11-2	-	TRBD1	TRBJ2-5	CASSSGQGFTGTQYF	TGTGCCAGCAGCTCCGGACAGGGCTTTACAGGGACCCAGTACTTC
TRBV29-1	-	TRBD2	TRBJ2-1	CSARGDRTYNEQFF	TGCAGCGCCCGGGGGGACCGAACTTACAATGAGCAGTTCTTC
TRBV30	-	TRBD1	TRBJ1-1	CAWSGQGRFPEAFF	TGTGCCTGGAGTGGACAGGGGAGATTTCCTGAAGCTTTCTTT
TRBV18	-	-	TRBJ1-2	CASSPNRQDGYTF	TGTGCCAGCTCACCAAATCGACAGGATGGCTACACCTTC
TRBV19	-	TRBD2	TRBJ2-1	CASSIARLAGGYNEQFF	TGTGCCAGTAGTATAGCCAGGCTAGCGGGAGGGTACAATGAGCAGTTCTTC
TRBV5-1	-	TRBD1	TRBJ1-2	CASSQTTGGNYGYTF	TGCGCCAGCAGTCAAACGACAGGGGGCAACTATGGCTACACCTTC
TRBV18	-	-	TRBJ2-3	CASSRGTSGDTQYF	TGTGCCAGCTCACGGGGGACAAGCGGAGATACGCAGTATTTT
TRBV4-3	-	-	TRBJ2-7	CASSQVFGDMAYEQYF	TGCGCCAGCAGCCAAGTTTTTGGGGACATGGCCTACGAGCAGTACTTC
TRBV6-2/TRBV6-3	-	TRBD2	TRBJ2-5	CASSYSRAGVETQYF	TGTGCCAGCAGTTACAGCCGGGCGGGGGTGGAGACCCAGTACTTC
TRBV5-4	once	TRBD2	TRBJ2-7	CASSLNPGGDYEQYF	TGTGCCAGCAGCTTGAATCCGGGAGGGGATTACGAGCAGTACTTC
TRBV18	-	TRBD2	TRBJ2-7	CASSDGAGGPYEQYF	TGTGCCAGCTCGGATGGAGCGGGAGGGCCTTACGAGCAGTACTTC
TRBV14	-	TRBD1	TRBJ2-5	CASSPWDRAWETQYF	TGTGCCAGCAGCCCGTGGGACAGGGCGTGGGAGACCCAGTACTTC
TRBV7-9	-	-	TRBJ1-1	CASSSSGLGEAFF	TGTGCCAGCAGCTCAAGCGGTCTGGGAGAAGCTTTCTTT